This entry lists 17 T cell receptor beta chains sequenced from one sample in a study of T cells in tuberculosis. The method was immunoSEQ multiplex PCR; TCRdb's version includes in-frame clones alone and lacks a portion of them. The sample includes roughly 33,000 clones, approximately 93% seen only once; the top ten take roughly 2.2%. Sequencing was performed on PBMCs. Receptor source: a donor between 10 and 35 years old with latent tuberculosis or without tuberculosis infection.

The V and J genes are TRBV7-7 and TRBJ1-1; 12 bases line up with TRBD1. V shed 5 bases, J shed 8 bases, and the junction held 9 bases outside the gene matches. The CDR3 loop spans 15 amino acids. CDR1 is SSHAT, CDR2 FNYEAQ, per germline (reference sequence). The CDR3 nucleotides are TGTGCCAGCAGCCCCCTCGGGACAGGGGGCTCAGAAGCTTTCTTT. Residues: CASSPLGTGGSEAFF.

The rearrangement uses TRBV7-3 and TRBJ2-1; TRBD2 might be the D (5 bases). V shed 5 bases and J shed 7 bases, with 18 bases lying between them. The CDR3 has 15 amino acids. Germline V lookup: CDR1 SGHTA, CDR2 FQGTGA. CDR3 in amino acids: CASSLGKTMGNEQFF. The DNA for the CDR3 is TGTGCCAGCAGCCTAGGGAAGACTATGGGGAATGAGCAGTTCTTC.

The chain couples TRBV27 to TRBJ2-2, with 8 nucleotides matching TRBD2. Germline V gene data show CDR1 as MNHEY and CDR2 as SMNVEV (reference sequence). The CDR3 contains 15 residues. V was clipped by 0 bases and J by 5 bases; unmatched bases: 2. CDR3 nucleotides: TGTGCCAGCAGTTTATCGGGACTAGGAACCGGGGAGCTGTTTTTT. Translating gives CASSLSGLGTGELFF.

The rearrangement links TRBV28 to TRBJ1-1, with 10 bases identical to TRBD1. This CDR3 region has 17 residues. Unmatched junction bases numbered 13, after V lost 2 bases and J lost 7 bases. The V gene's germline CDR1 is MDHEN and CDR2 SYDVKM. The CDR3 loop reads CASSLGWDRGGSGEAFF. The CDR3 bases are TGTGCCAGCAGTTTAGGCTGGGACAGGGGAGGGAGTGGTGAAGCTTTCTTT.

V and J are TRBV9 and TRBJ2-1; D is perhaps TRBD2 (6 bases). Germline CDR1 reads SGDLS; CDR2 reads YYNGEE. Trimming pared 0 bases from V and 0 bases from J, leaving 16 bases between. This CDR3 has 18 amino acids. CDR3 residues: CASSVEGASVSSYNEQFF. The DNA of the CDR3 is TGTGCCAGCAGCGTAGAAGGGGCTAGCGTAAGCTCCTACAATGAGCAGTTCTTC.

The V gene is TRBV28, the J gene TRBJ2-5; no reliable D call. With 7 bases removed from V and 3 bases from J, the gap between germline ends came to 6 bases. Germline V lookup: CDR1 MDHEN, CDR2 SYDVKM. This CDR3 is built from 11 residues. CDR3: CASNIEETQYF. The CDR3 nucleotides are TGTGCCAGCAACATTGAAGAGACCCAGTACTTC.

This clone was counted only a few times. V gene TRBV7-2 combines with J gene TRBJ1-2; unclear D gene. The ends were cut back, 5 bases at V and 8 bases at J, with 15 bases in the middle. In germline, CDR1 is SGHTA, CDR2 FQGNSA. The CDR3 length is 13 residues. CDR3 amino acids: CASSPRLNLGYTF. The DNA of the CDR3 is TGTGCCAGCAGCCCCAGACTCAACTTGGGCTACACCTTC.

This chain joins TRBV2 and TRBJ1-2; no clear D. V lost 4 bases, J lost 4 bases, and 13 bases lay in between. CDR3 length equals 14 residues. CDR1 SNHLY and CDR2 FYNNEI come from the germline V gene. The CDR3 spells CASSVGGLIYGYTF. Written as DNA, the CDR3 is TGTGCCAGCAGTGTAGGCGGACTAATCTATGGCTACACCTTC.

This chain uses TRBV2 with TRBJ2-3; 10 nucleotides match TRBD2. The length of the CDR3 is 15 residues. Per germline, CDR1 SNHLY and CDR2 FYNNEI. The V and J ends lost 8 bases and 2 bases, in that order; junction bases with no gene match: 7. The CDR3 loop reads CASLRLAGPTDTQYF. The CDR3 DNA reads TGTGCCAGCCTGCGACTAGCGGGCCCCACAGATACGCAGTATTTT.

The rearrangement uses TRBV27 and TRBJ2-7, with 10 positions matching TRBD2. CDR3 length: 14 residues. V lost 7 bases and J lost 7; bases outside the gene matches: 10. The V gene's germline CDR1 is MNHEY and CDR2 SMNVEV (reference sequence). CDR3 nucleotide sequence: TGTGCCAGCATGAGGTCTAGCGGGAGTGGAGAGCAGTACTTC. Encoded protein: CASMRSSGSGEQYF.

The chain employs TRBV27 and TRBJ2-7, with 8 bases that match TRBD1. The germline V gene encodes CDR1 MNHEY and CDR2 SMNVEV (reference sequence). J was trimmed by 3 bases and V by 5 bases; bases with no gene match: 6. The CDR3 extends over 14 amino acids. For the CDR3, the DNA is TGTGCCAGCAGTCCTGGGACAGGAAACTACGAGCAGTACTTC. Translation: CASSPGTGNYEQYF.

This clone was seen more than once but under ten times. The rearrangement joins TRBV7-2 to TRBJ1-6; D possibly corresponds to TRBD1 (5 bases). With 0 bases removed from V and 5 bases from J, the gap between germline ends came to 11 bases. The CDR3 spans 16 residues. Germline V gives CDR1 SGHTA, CDR2 FQGNSA. CDR3 nucleotides: TGTGCCAGCAGCTTAGCGGGGGGAAGCAATAATTCACCCCTCCACTTT. Translation: CASSLAGGSNNSPLHF.

V and J are TRBV5-4 and TRBJ2-1, with 8 bases matching TRBD1. Germline V CDR1 and CDR2: SGHNT, YYREEE (reference sequence). Trimming took 4 bases from V and 3 from J; bases not matched to a gene: 6. The CDR3 consists of 15 residues. CDR3: CASSLTGDSYNEQFF. DNA for the CDR3: TGTGCCAGCAGCCTGACAGGGGATAGCTACAATGAGCAGTTCTTC.

The chain employs TRBV10-3 and TRBJ2-1; 10 nucleotides agree with TRBD2. The germline CDR1 and CDR2 sequences are ENHRY and SYGVKD. V was pared by 6 bases and J by 0 bases, with 2 bases of the junction left unmatched. The CDR3 length is 15 residues. The CDR3 sequence: CAIRASGSSYNEQFF. The CDR3 nucleotides read TGTGCCATCAGGGCTAGCGGGAGCTCCTACAATGAGCAGTTCTTC.

The V gene is TRBV27, the J gene TRBJ2-7; the match to TRBD1 covers 9 bases. The CDR3 totals 16 residues. The germline V gene has CDR1 MNHEY and CDR2 SMNVEV (reference sequence). The trim removed 5 bases at V and 5 bases at J, leaving 13 bases unmatched. The CDR3 protein is CASSTIPGQGIHEQYF. The CDR3 coding sequence is TGTGCCAGCAGTACTATCCCCGGACAGGGGATCCACGAGCAGTACTTC.

The genes are TRBV9 and TRBJ2-1; possibly TRBD2 for D (5 bases). The CDR3 covers 14 residues. CDR1 and CDR2 from the germline V gene are SGDLS and YYNGEE. The V gene lost 3 bases and the J gene lost 5 bases, with 12 bases spanning the gap. The CDR3, as DNA: TGTGCCAGCAGCGATCAGTTCGGGAACAATGAGCAGTTCTTC. Protein sequence: CASSDQFGNNEQFF.

This clone was observed a handful of times. The sample has other DNA sequences that encode this CDR3 too. The CDR3 protein is CASSLIPGTEAFF. In nucleotides, the CDR3 is TGTGCCAGCAGCTTGATCCCCGGGACTGAAGCTTTCTTT. The chain carries TRBV5-8 and TRBJ1-1; D call uncertain. V was shortened by 1 base and J by 5 bases, with 9 bases between the two germline ends. The length of the CDR3 is 13 residues. CDR1 is SGHTS, CDR2 YDEGEE, per germline.